A single sample is the source of the 30 T cell receptor beta chains below, sequenced in a study of T cell responses to AZD1222 COVID-19 vaccine. Assay used: immunoSEQ multiplex PCR; TCRdb lists only in-frame clones, some missing. The table includes 150,000 to 200,000 clones, approximately 91% detected once. Sequencing was performed on peripheral blood, taken on day 0 of AZD1222 vaccination. All receptors come from an adult in good health.

V gene TRBV28 combines with J gene TRBJ2-5, with D unclear. The CDR3 runs to 13 residues. In germline, CDR1 is MDHEN, CDR2 SYDVKM. V lost 1 base, J lost 4 bases, and 7 bases lay in between. CDR3 nucleotide sequence: TGTGCCAGCAGTTTATCCCGGACAGAGACCCAGTACTTC. Translating it yields CASSLSRTETQYF.

V and J are TRBV9 and TRBJ2-7, with a tentative D call TRBD2 (6 bases). The CDR3 has 13 amino acids. The ends were cut back, 0 bases at V and 5 bases at J, with 9 bases in the middle. In germline, CDR1 is SGDLS, CDR2 YYNGEE. The CDR3 loop is CASSVGGGDEQYF. The CDR3 DNA is TGTGCCAGCAGCGTAGGGGGCGGGGACGAGCAGTACTTC.

The chain carries TRBV11-2 and TRBJ1-4; the match to TRBD1 covers 7 bases. Germline V gives CDR1 SGHAT, CDR2 FQNNGV. With 8 bases clipped from V and 6 bases from J, the junction kept 9 bases outside the gene matches. The CDR3 is 14 amino acids. For the CDR3, the DNA is TGTGCCAGCGAACGGGCAGGGGGATATGAAAAACTGTTTTTT. It encodes CASERAGGYEKLFF.

This chain uses TRBV29-1 with TRBJ1-4, with D perhaps matching TRBD1 (6 bases). This CDR3 has 14 residues. Trimming took off 4 bases at V and 5 bases at J, with 14 bases between the two ends. Germline V gives CDR1 SQVTM, CDR2 ANQGSEA. The DNA of the CDR3 is TGCAGCGTTGCACGTCAGGGGACCAATGAAAAACTGTTTTTT. Residues: CSVARQGTNEKLFF.

The CDR3 is CASSRRSDFDSPLHF. The DNA for the CDR3 is TGTGCCAGCAGCCGCCGGTCGGACTTTGATTCACCCCTCCACTTT. The chain recombines TRBV5-6 with TRBJ1-6; D remains ambiguous. CDR1 and CDR2 from the germline V gene are SGHDT and YYEEEE. The CDR3 is 15 amino acids. V was trimmed by 4 bases and J by 8 bases, leaving 16 bases between them. Full variable domain (missing parts from reference TRBV5-6 and TRBJ1-6): DAGVTQSPTHLIKTRGQQVTLRCSPKSGHDTVSWYQQALGQGPQFIFQYYEEEERQRGNFPDRFSGHQFPNYSSELNVNALLLGDSALYLCASSRRSDFDSPLHFGNGTRLTVT.

Of note for this clone: This same CDR3 is encoded by further DNA sequences in the sample. The rearrangement links TRBV18 to TRBJ2-7; no clear D. The CDR3 contains 11 residues. Trimming removed 3 bases from V and 2 bases from J, with 2 bases in between. Looked up from germline, CDR1 is KGHSH and CDR2 is LQKENI. The CDR3 spells CASSPAYEQYF. CDR3 nucleotide sequence: TGTGCCAGCTCACCCGCCTACGAGCAGTACTTC.

The rearrangement joins TRBV4-2 to TRBJ2-7; 12 nucleotides match TRBD2. V trimming: 1 base; J trimming: 4 bases; junction bases outside the gene matches: 2. Germline CDR1 and CDR2: LGHNA and YNFKEQ. The CDR3 totals 15 residues. The CDR3 DNA reads as TGTGCCAGCAGCCAAGGACTAGCGGGAGAGTACGAGCAGTACTTC. This encodes CASSQGLAGEYEQYF.

The chain recombines TRBV5-1 with TRBJ2-1, with 7 positions matching TRBD2. The CDR3 has 15 residues. Trimming took 5 bases from V and 0 from J; bases not matched to a gene: 5. Germline V gene lookup returns CDR1 SGHRS and CDR2 YFSETQ. In nucleotides, the CDR3 is TGCGCCAGCAGACAAACTAGCGTCTCCTACAATGAGCAGTTCTTC. Translated: CASRQTSVSYNEQFF.

The chain couples TRBV11-3 to TRBJ2-7; D may be TRBD1 (6 bases). The CDR3 runs to 14 residues. Trimming stripped 4 bases from V and 6 bases from J, with 16 bases between. Per the germline V gene, CDR1 is SGHNT and CDR2 is YENEEA. The CDR3 nucleotides are TGTGCCAGCAGCTCTTCAGGGGTCGTGGGCGAGCAGTACTTC. Translation gives CASSSSGVVGEQYF.

This chain uses TRBV7-9 with TRBJ2-7; perhaps TRBD1 as D (6 bases). The V end lost 5 bases, the J end lost 0 bases, and 14 bases lay between the germline ends. The CDR3 consists of 15 residues. The germline V gene has CDR1 SEHNR and CDR2 FQNEAQ (reference sequence). CDR3 loop: CASSPRPGASYEQYF. The CDR3, as DNA: TGTGCCAGCAGCCCACGGCCAGGGGCCTCCTACGAGCAGTACTTC.

The chain has TRBV19 and TRBJ2-7; 10 bases are shared with TRBD1. Germline V gene data show CDR1 as LNHDA and CDR2 as SQIVND (reference sequence). The CDR3 is 14 residues long. V trimming: 5 bases; J trimming: 2 bases; junction bases outside the gene matches: 3. As DNA, the CDR3 is TGTGCCAGTAGTGGGACAGGGGCGCCCTACGAGCAGTACTTC. Amino acid sequence: CASSGTGAPYEQYF. The full variable domain, rest sourced from reference TRBV19 and TRBJ2-7, is DGGITQSPKYLFRKEGQNVTLSCEQNLNHDAMYWYRQDPGQGLRLIYYSQIVNDFQKGDIAEGYSVSREKKESFPLTVTSAQKNPTAFYLCASSGTGAPYEQYFGPGTRLTVT.

The rearrangement joins TRBV5-6 to TRBJ1-2; weak D call: TRBD1 (6 bases). Per germline, CDR1 SGHDT and CDR2 YYEEEE. Trimming took 4 bases from V and 4 from J, leaving 11 bases between them. The CDR3 covers 13 residues. CDR3 residues: CASSLDRSYGYTF. For the CDR3, the DNA is TGTGCCAGCAGCCTGGACAGATCCTATGGCTACACCTTC.

The chain combines TRBV28 with TRBJ2-3; D not certain. The CDR3 loop spans 13 amino acids. Trimming took off 6 bases at V and 2 bases at J, with 9 bases between the two ends. Germline V CDR1 and CDR2: MDHEN, SYDVKM. The CDR3 loop is CASSPGPTDTQYF. The CDR3 nucleotides read TGTGCCAGCAGCCCCGGGCCCACAGATACGCAGTATTTT.

The rearrangement uses TRBV27 and TRBJ2-7; TRBD1 might be the D (5 bases). Germline loops: CDR1 MNHEY, CDR2 SMNVEV (reference sequence). V lost 9 bases, J lost 3 bases, and 15 bases lay in between. The length of the CDR3 is 13 residues. CDR3 DNA sequence: TGTGCCAGTAGGGGTGTAGGATTCTACGAGCAGTACTTC. Protein sequence: CASRGVGFYEQYF.

The chain employs TRBV27 and TRBJ1-5, with 9 bases identical to TRBD1. The CDR3 extends over 16 amino acids. With 3 bases clipped from V and 3 bases from J, the junction kept 6 bases outside the gene matches. Germline CDR1 is MNHEY and CDR2 is SMNVEV (reference sequence). The CDR3 reads CASSFIGTGSNQPQHF. CDR3 in DNA: TGTGCCAGCAGTTTTATCGGGACAGGGTCCAATCAGCCCCAGCATTTT.

The chain recombines TRBV7-2 with TRBJ2-7; TRBD2 agrees at 7 bases. This CDR3 comprises 14 residues. The ends lost 1 base at V and 5 bases at J; junction bases unmatched: 5. Germline lookup yields CDR1 SGHTA and CDR2 FQGNSA. The CDR3 DNA reads TGTGCCAGCAGCTTAGGCGGGAGCGGTGACGAGCAGTACTTC. Protein: CASSLGGSGDEQYF. The full variable domain, completed using reference TRBV7-2 and TRBJ2-7, is GAGVSQSPSNKVTEKGKDVELRCDPISGHTALYWYRQSLGQGLEFLIYFQGNSAPDKSGLPSDRFSAERTGGSVSTLTIQRTQQEDSAVYLCASSLGGSGDEQYFGPGTRLTVT.

The rearrangement joins TRBV10-2 to TRBJ2-1; weak D call: TRBD1 (5 bases). The CDR3 totals 14 residues. V lost 2 bases and J lost 5, with 10 bases in between. Per germline, CDR1 WSHSY and CDR2 SAAADI. The CDR3 DNA reads as TGCGCCAGCAGTGAGATGACAGCCGACAATGAGCAGTTCTTC. Translation: CASSEMTADNEQFF.

The J gene is TRBJ1-1, the V gene TRBV19; D gene unclear. This CDR3 has 14 amino acids. V lost 1 base, J lost 0 bases, and 6 bases lay in between. Germline loops: CDR1 LNHDA, CDR2 SQIVND (reference sequence). The CDR3 is CASSIGHMNTEAFF. In DNA, the CDR3 is TGTGCCAGTAGTATAGGCCACATGAACACTGAAGCTTTCTTT.

The count of this clone is one. This rearrangement joins TRBV27 to TRBJ2-7; 9 nucleotides line up with TRBD1. The length of the CDR3 is 16 residues. Germline CDR1 MNHEY, CDR2 SMNVEV (reference sequence). J was trimmed by 2 bases and V by 4 bases; bases with no gene match: 9. The CDR3 DNA reads TGTGCCAGCAGTTCTCTAGGGGGACAGGGTCCCTACGAGCAGTACTTC. This sequence encodes CASSSLGGQGPYEQYF.

The gene calls are TRBV4-2 and TRBJ2-1, with TRBD2 matching over 8 bases. CDR1 is LGHNA, CDR2 YNFKEQ, per germline. The length of the CDR3 is 18 residues. After removal of 1 base from V and 7 bases from J, the junction contained 15 bases not matched to a gene. In nucleotides, the CDR3 is TGTGCCAGCAGCCAAGTGGTACGGGAGGGCCTAGTATTTAATGAGCAGTTCTTC. Translation: CASSQVVREGLVFNEQFF.

This rearrangement joins TRBV3-1 (or the pseudogene TRBV3-2) to TRBJ2-5, with D perhaps TRBD2 (5 bases). This CDR3 is built from 13 residues. V lost 1 base to trimming and J lost 5 bases, with 8 bases between them. CDR1 and CDR2 from the germline V gene are LGHDT and YNNKEL (reference sequence). This CDR3 reads CASSQGGWETQYF. In nucleotides, the CDR3 is TGTGCCAGCAGCCAAGGAGGGTGGGAGACCCAGTACTTC.

The chain links TRBV5-6 to TRBJ1-1; 10 nucleotides align to TRBD1. Trimming took 1 base from V and 8 from J; bases not matched to a gene: 20. CDR3 length: 19 residues. Germline V gene data show CDR1 as SGHDT and CDR2 as YYEEEE. This CDR3 is CASSLRSIGTGARYREAFF. In DNA, the CDR3 is TGTGCCAGCAGCTTGAGGTCTATTGGGACAGGGGCGAGGTATAGGGAAGCTTTCTTT.

This clone was found once. This chain uses TRBV12-3 or TRBV12-4 with TRBJ2-1; D not resolved. The CDR3 extends over 13 amino acids. Trimming pared 5 bases from V and 0 bases from J, leaving 5 bases between. The CDR3 reads CASSQSSYNEQFF. The CDR3 nucleotides are TGTGCCAGCAGTCAGAGCTCCTACAATGAGCAGTTCTTC.

V is TRBV27 and J is TRBJ1-4; D possibly corresponds to TRBD1 (5 bases). Germline V gene lookup returns CDR1 MNHEY and CDR2 SMNVEV (reference sequence). The CDR3 extends over 14 amino acids. V dropped 5 bases and J dropped 8 bases, with 15 bases sitting between them. CDR3 DNA: TGTGCCAGCAGTCAGGGACTCTCTAGGGAAAAACTGTTTTTT. It codes for CASSQGLSREKLFF.

V and J are TRBV28 and TRBJ1-5; D uncertain. Per the germline V gene, CDR1 is MDHEN and CDR2 is SYDVKM. V lost 3 bases, J lost 7 bases, and 16 bases lay in between. The CDR3 is made up of 15 amino acids. CDR3 in amino acids: CASSFPDTGAQPQHF. In DNA, the CDR3 is TGTGCCAGCAGTTTCCCTGACACGGGTGCCCAGCCCCAGCATTTT.

CDR3 nucleotide sequence: TGCGCCAGCAGCCAAGGAAATATGGGGGTTTACAATGAGCAGTTCTTC. Amino acids: CASSQGNMGVYNEQFF. This chain joins TRBV4-1 and TRBJ2-1; D may match TRBD1 or TRBD2 (5 bases each). V was cut by 1 base and J by 4 bases, with 14 bases left in between. The CDR3 spans 16 residues. Per the germline V gene, CDR1 is MGHRA and CDR2 is YSYEKL.

Here the CDR3 reads CASSVGGGETQYF. The CDR3 region has the DNA TGTGCCAGCAGCGTAGGGGGCGGAGAGACCCAGTACTTC. The gene calls are TRBV5-5 and TRBJ2-5; 7 bases are shared with TRBD1. The junction had 4 bases not matched to a gene; V was cut back by 4 bases and J by 4 bases. The CDR3 runs 13 residues. The germline V gene encodes CDR1 SGHKS and CDR2 YYEKEE (reference sequence).

The V call is TRBV10-1, the J call TRBJ2-7, with TRBD1 identical over 8 bases. V was clipped by 7 bases and J by 0 bases; unmatched bases: 5. CDR3 length: 14 residues. CDR1 WNHNN and CDR2 SYGVQD come from the germline V gene (reference sequence). The CDR3 reads CASKRTGFSYEQYF. CDR3 bases: TGCGCCAGCAAGAGGACAGGGTTCTCCTACGAGCAGTACTTC.

V and J are TRBV9 and TRBJ2-1, with D unclear. CDR3 length equals 12 residues. V lost 0 bases and J 9 bases, leaving 7 bases between the germline ends. Germline V gives CDR1 SGDLS, CDR2 YYNGEE. CDR3 residues: CASSVGEGEQFF. CDR3 nucleotides: TGTGCCAGCAGCGTAGGAGAAGGTGAGCAGTTCTTC.

The chain employs TRBV19 and TRBJ2-7, with 8 bases lining up with TRBD2. Trimming at V came to 6 bases and at J to 6 bases, leaving 10 bases not matched to a gene. This CDR3 is 14 amino acids long. CDR1 and CDR2 from the germline V gene are LNHDA and SQIVND (reference sequence). The CDR3 loop is CASRQDRLASEQYF. In DNA, the CDR3 is TGTGCCAGTAGACAGGACCGACTAGCGAGCGAGCAGTACTTC.